The clone carrying this T cell receptor beta chain turned up a few times. Antigen: not known. The data derive from a study of CD8 T cells in ankylosing spondylitis. TCRdb analysed the 5' RACE reads with MiXCR anew, one entry per CDR3 protein. The sample carries 100,000 or so distinct CDR3 sequences, under 30% recorded once. There are 15 residues in the CDR3. V was clipped by 0 bases and J by 0 bases, with 8 bases between them. The germline gives CDR1 SGHKS, CDR2 YYEKEE (reference sequence). Broader study findings: Ankylosing spondylitis blood appeared to carry a characteristic TCR beta motif of under ten highly homologous variants. The study looked at matched synovial fluid samples from ankylosing spondylitis patients. Disease-linked clones were reported to be significantly enriched there.

The origin of this receptor is a male donor with ankylosing spondylitis. The rearrangement links TRBV5-5 to TRBJ2-3; no definite D call. What was sequenced was synovial fluid, either unsorted or a sorted T cell fraction (not recorded which). The CDR3 here is CASSLGASSTDTQYF. The CDR3, as DNA: TGTGCCAGCAGCTTGGGAGCGAGTAGCACAGATACGCAGTATTTT.